By frequency, the clone carrying this T cell receptor (beta chain) is large. The target antigen is unknown. One entry per CDR3 protein, without DNA, is what TCRdb gives after re-calling the 10x single-cell sequencing reads. The ten most abundant clones cover around 50% of a sample with 200 to 250 distinct CDR3 sequences. The data are from a study of CD8 T cells in cerebrospinal fluid in Alzheimer's disease. Looking at the study overall: Plate-based nested PCR sequencing and droplet-based sequencing measured CSF T cell clonal expansion.

Overall study results and limits: Expanded clones of at least 3% were commoner in Alzheimer's patients than healthy subjects. In mild cognitive impairment or Alzheimer's disease, the biggest CSF clone made up more TCRs than in controls. The authors cautioned that cerebrospinal fluid EBV-specific TCRs do not prove EBV causes Alzheimer's.

The sequence derives from a human donor in good health. The sequenced sample consisted of cerebrospinal fluid.

The CDR3 is CASSYEGATYEQYF. The chain links TRBV5-1 to TRBJ2-7; the TRBD1 assignment by TCRdb is unverifiable without DNA. The CDR3 consists of 14 residues. The germline V gene encodes CDR1 SGHRS and CDR2 YFSETQ.